Here is one T cell receptor (beta chain) with its context. Original methodology: Using reference gene primer amplification, nucleated cell counts were estimated. Clones were read by immunoSEQ multiplex PCR, and TCRdb kept only the in-frame ones, dropping some. That table furnishes V, J and clone size, whereas the DNA furnished D and trimming. The table lists 200,000 to 250,000 clones, approximately 90% of them singletons, with around 0.84% in the top ten. The Seattle patients joined while their infection was active and were tracked longitudinally afterward. This specimen belongs to a study of blood T cell repertoires in COVID-19. Turning to the study itself: Donors in the United States, Italy and Spain gave samples during acute or convalescent COVID-19. Sources were T cells, B-cell-depleted T cells, or PBMCs; the material itself was cDNA or gDNA.

Germline-derived CDR1 and CDR2 are SNHLY and FYNNEI. Trimming cost V 6 bases and J 9 bases; bases outside gene matches: 6. The CDR3 is 14 residues long. The sample taken for sequencing was peripheral blood. The receptor was isolated from a man aged 55 to 70 with COVID-19, enrolled during active disease. The chain carries TRBV2 and TRBJ1-6, with 9 bases that match TRBD1. CDR3 region: CASSPGQGGSPLHF. CDR3 coding DNA: TGTGCCAGCAGCCCGGGACAGGGAGGTTCACCCCTCCACTTT. Based on the CDR3 plus reference TRBV2 and TRBJ1-6, the full variable domain is EPEVTQTPSHQVTQMGQEVILRCVPISNHLYFYWYRQILGQKVEFLVSFYNNEISEKSEIFDDQFSVERPDGSNFTLKIRSTKLEDSAMYFCASSPGQGGSPLHFGNGTRLTVT.